This TCR beta chain is drawn from a study of T cell changes during pregnancy in multiple sclerosis. Germline CDR1 is MNHEY and CDR2 is SVGAGI. V gave up 4 bases and J gave up 15 bases; unmatched junction bases: 10. CDR3 length: 14 residues. Generated by immunoSEQ multiplex PCR, the TCRdb table keeps only in-frame clones and is missing some. The table records some 77,000 clones, approximately 94% of them present only once. The sequenced sample was peripheral blood, obtained after pregnancy. This clonotype was sampled from a female donor in good health, enrolled as a control in a pregnancy study. This sequence joins TRBV6-5 and TRBJ2-1; 12 bases match TRBD2. In nucleotides, the CDR3 is TGTGCCAGCAGTTCCCTGACTAGCGGGGGTCCCGCGTTCTTC. It translates to CASSSLTSGGPAFF.